This is a list of T cell receptor beta chains from one sample in a study of cytomegalovirus exposure and HLA in healthy donors. Sequenced by immunoSEQ multiplex PCR; TCRdb stores in-frame clones only, minus some. This sample has fewer than 250,000 clones, with roughly 82% found just once. Sequencing was performed on PBMCs. The receptor set was obtained from a man aged 35-49 years in good health and CMV-seropositive. The CDR3 runs from the conserved cysteine through the conserved F or W. A D gene is named only where the DNA matches it firmly. Size is stated for part of the rows, as once, few or many counts, or as a class when the clone is expanded.

clone size: -; J gene: TRBJ2-7; D gene: -; V gene: TRBV13; CDR3 protein: CASSSPGHLTEQYF; CDR3 DNA: TGTGCCAGCAGCTCCCCGGGACACCTAACTGAGCAGTACTTC
clone size: -; J gene: TRBJ1-1; D gene: -; V gene: TRBV9; CDR3 protein: CASSGGGAEAFF; CDR3 DNA: TGTGCCAGCAGCGGAGGGGGGGCTGAAGCTTTCTTT
clone size: -; J gene: TRBJ2-2; D gene: -; V gene: TRBV7-9; CDR3 protein: CSSSLAVGTGELFF; CDR3 DNA: TGTTCCAGCAGCTTAGCAGTCGGCACCGGGGAGCTGTTTTTT
clone size: -; J gene: TRBJ2-7; D gene: -; V gene: TRBV5-4; CDR3 protein: CASSLGRQGLDEQYF; CDR3 DNA: TGTGCCAGCAGCTTGGGTCGTCAGGGGCTCGACGAGCAGTACTTC
clone size: -; J gene: TRBJ2-2; D gene: -; V gene: TRBV5-1; CDR3 protein: CASSLAEQTPSGELFF; CDR3 DNA: TGCGCCAGCAGCTTGGCCGAGCAGACTCCCTCCGGGGAGCTGTTTTTT
clone size: -; J gene: TRBJ1-1; D gene: -; V gene: TRBV21-1; CDR3 protein: CASSKGDRENTEAFF; CDR3 DNA: TGTGCCAGCAGCAAAGGTGACAGGGAGAACACTGAAGCTTTCTTT
clone size: -; J gene: TRBJ1-2; D gene: TRBD1; V gene: TRBV15; CDR3 protein: CATSRTGQGGYGYTF; CDR3 DNA: TGTGCCACCAGCAGAACAGGACAGGGTGGCTATGGCTACACCTTC
clone size: -; J gene: TRBJ1-2; D gene: TRBD1; V gene: TRBV25-1; CDR3 protein: CASRRSWDRVPYGYTF; CDR3 DNA: TGTGCCAGCCGAAGATCTTGGGACAGGGTTCCCTATGGCTACACCTTC
clone size: -; J gene: TRBJ2-3; D gene: TRBD2; V gene: TRBV2; CDR3 protein: CASIGGGVTDTQYF; CDR3 DNA: TGTGCCAGCATTGGGGGGGGAGTGACAGATACGCAGTATTTT
clone size: -; J gene: TRBJ2-1; D gene: -; V gene: TRBV7-9; CDR3 protein: CASSLVASAHRSYNEQFF; CDR3 DNA: TGTGCCAGCAGCTTAGTCGCCTCAGCGCACCGCTCCTACAATGAGCAGTTCTTC
clone size: -; J gene: TRBJ1-3; D gene: TRBD1; V gene: TRBV30; CDR3 protein: CAWSEGQGAGNTIYF; CDR3 DNA: TGTGCCTGGAGCGAAGGACAGGGGGCTGGAAACACCATATATTTT
clone size: -; J gene: TRBJ2-3; D gene: -; V gene: TRBV27; CDR3 protein: CASRGGQTDTQYF; CDR3 DNA: TGTGCCAGCAGAGGGGGTCAGACAGATACGCAGTATTTT
clone size: -; J gene: TRBJ1-1; D gene: -; V gene: TRBV9; CDR3 protein: CASSPLDSSGKAFF; CDR3 DNA: TGTGCCAGCAGCCCACTGGACAGTTCGGGAAAAGCTTTCTTT
clone size: -; J gene: TRBJ1-1; D gene: -; V gene: TRBV27; CDR3 protein: CASSWGGFSGAFF; CDR3 DNA: TGTGCCAGCAGTTGGGGGGGATTTTCGGGAGCTTTCTTT
clone size: -; J gene: TRBJ2-7; D gene: TRBD1; V gene: TRBV5-4; CDR3 protein: CASSHTGGREQYF; CDR3 DNA: TGTGCCAGCAGCCACACAGGGGGCCGAGAGCAGTACTTC
clone size: -; J gene: TRBJ1-4; D gene: TRBD1; V gene: TRBV5-6; CDR3 protein: CASSLTVRGLNEKLFF; CDR3 DNA: TGTGCCAGCAGCTTGACAGTCAGGGGGCTTAATGAAAAACTGTTTTTT
clone size: -; J gene: TRBJ2-3; D gene: -; V gene: TRBV4-1; CDR3 protein: CASSPWAFPDTQYF; CDR3 DNA: TGCGCCAGCAGCCCCTGGGCTTTCCCAGATACGCAGTATTTT
clone size: -; J gene: TRBJ2-7; D gene: TRBD2; V gene: TRBV5-1; CDR3 protein: CASSTGLAGVLKTYEQYF; CDR3 DNA: TGCGCCAGCAGCACCGGACTAGCGGGAGTGTTAAAGACCTACGAGCAGTACTTC
clone size: -; J gene: TRBJ1-5; D gene: -; V gene: TRBV12-5; CDR3 protein: CASGALDSNQPQHF; CDR3 DNA: TGTGCTAGTGGCGCTTTAGATAGCAATCAGCCCCAGCATTTT
clone size: many; J gene: TRBJ2-7; D gene: TRBD2; V gene: TRBV15; CDR3 protein: CATSEGLAGAYEQYF; CDR3 DNA: TGTGCCACCAGCGAGGGACTAGCGGGAGCCTACGAGCAGTACTTC